These T cell receptor beta chains were read from a single sample in a study of T-cell memory formation after mild COVID-19. TCRdb reprocessed the 5' RACE reads with MiXCR, giving one entry per CDR3 protein. The data show about 350,000 distinct CDR3 sequences, roughly 15% seen once. Sequencing input: PBMCs or a T cell subset sorted from them (not recorded which). The receptors derive from a man younger than 35 who had mild COVID-19 (a few samples of this study predate the infection). Cell type and time point are not known. Each CDR3 is given with its conserved first and last residue. D genes are given only for firm matches. Some rows have no size entry. The others give once, few or many, or a class for an expanded clone.

clone_size,j_call,d_call,v_call,cdr3_nt,cdr3_aa
.,TRBJ2-7,.,TRBV3-1,TGTGCCAGCAGCCAACGGGGATACGAGCAGTACTTC,CASSQRGYEQYF
.,TRBJ2-3,.,TRBV6-2/TRBV6-3,TGTGCCAGCAGTCCCCCGGTCGGCAGGGGTACCTATGGCACAGATACGCAGTATTTT,CASSPPVGRGTYGTDTQYF
few,TRBJ2-5,TRBD2,TRBV3-1,TGTGCCAGCAGCCAAGCGGGGGGGACGGAGACCCAGTACTTC,CASSQAGGTETQYF
many,TRBJ2-3,.,TRBV12-3/TRBV12-4,TGTGCCAGCAAGCCGGGACCAAGCACAGATACGCAGTATTTT,CASKPGPSTDTQYF
few,TRBJ2-3,.,TRBV29-1,TGCAGCGTTGAAGGGCTAGCCGATCGTCATCCAGATACGCAGTATTTT,CSVEGLADRHPDTQYF
.,TRBJ1-2,.,TRBV3-1,TGTGCCAGCAGCCAATTGTCCGCTAACTATGGCTACACCTTC,CASSQLSANYGYTF
few,TRBJ2-2,.,TRBV20-1,TGCAGTGCTAGGGACGGCACCGGGGAGCTGTTTTTT,CSARDGTGELFF
.,TRBJ2-3,TRBD2,TRBV9,TGTGCCAGCAGCGTAGCTAGCGGGGGGGCAGGAACAGATACGCAGTATTTT,CASSVASGGAGTDTQYF
few,TRBJ2-7,TRBD1,TRBV20-1,TGCAGTGCCTCCGGGACAGGGGACTACGAGCAGTACTTC,CSASGTGDYEQYF
.,TRBJ1-1,.,TRBV5-1,TGCGCCAGCAGAGAAGACATCCGATTTATGAACACTGAAGCTTTCTTT,CASREDIRFMNTEAFF
.,TRBJ2-5,.,TRBV20-1,TGCAGTGCTAGAGATTACACTAGGGGAGAGACCCAGTACTTC,CSARDYTRGETQYF
few,TRBJ2-7,TRBD1,TRBV5-8,TGTGCCAGCAGCTGGGGACAGGGACCCTACGAGCAGTACTTC,CASSWGQGPYEQYF
.,TRBJ1-5,.,TRBV7-8,TGTGCCAGCAGCCCCCGGACAGTTGGGAGCAATCAGCCCCAGCATTTT,CASSPRTVGSNQPQHF
.,TRBJ2-1,TRBD1,TRBV6-2/TRBV6-3,TGTGCCAGCAGTCCGGGGGACAGGGGATACAATGAGCAGTTCTTC,CASSPGDRGYNEQFF
many,TRBJ2-5,TRBD1,TRBV20-1,TGCAGTGCAATCAGGGGGGAGACCCAGTACTTC,CSAIRGETQYF
few,TRBJ1-2,TRBD1,TRBV18,TGTGCCAGCTCACCGACGACAGGGAGCTATGGCTACACCTTC,CASSPTTGSYGYTF
few,TRBJ1-1,.,TRBV7-9,TGTGCCAGCAGCTCCTCTAGAGGGGACACTGAAGCTTTCTTT,CASSSSRGDTEAFF
.,TRBJ2-3,.,TRBV19,TGTGCCAGTAGTATAGGTCGCTCGCCCCCGGATACGCAGTATTTT,CASSIGRSPPDTQYF
.,TRBJ1-4,.,TRBV12-3/TRBV12-4,TGTGCCACCCTGTTCCGGGACGGAACAACTAATGAAAAACTGTTTTTT,CATLFRDGTTNEKLFF
.,TRBJ2-2,.,TRBV12-3/TRBV12-4,TGTGCCAGCAGTTTGCCGGGACATAAATACACCGGGGAGCTGTTTTTT,CASSLPGHKYTGELFF
.,TRBJ2-6,.,TRBV19,TGTGCCAGTAGTATTTTTTGGGGGGCTGCAGGGGCCAACGTCCTGACTTTC,CASSIFWGAAGANVLTF
few,TRBJ2-1,.,TRBV6-5,TGTGCCAGCACCCTCGGTGTCGAGCAGTTCTTC,CASTLGVEQFF
few,TRBJ2-1,TRBD2,TRBV20-1,TGCAGTGCCACCCCAGCGGGGGGGTACAATGAGCAGTTCTTC,CSATPAGGYNEQFF
.,TRBJ1-5,.,TRBV12-3/TRBV12-4,TGTGCCAGCAGCTTAGGACAAAATCAGCCCCAGCATTTT,CASSLGQNQPQHF
few,TRBJ2-1,.,TRBV20-1,TGCAGTGCTTTCCATCCCCTAGGCGTGGGGAACAATGAGCAGTTCTTC,CSAFHPLGVGNNEQFF
few,TRBJ1-1,.,TRBV20-1,TGCAGTGCTCCTTGGGCCATGAACACTGAAGCTTTCTTT,CSAPWAMNTEAFF
many,TRBJ1-2,.,TRBV3-1,TGTGCCAGCAGCCGAGGGACGGAGAACTATGGCTACACCTTC,CASSRGTENYGYTF
few,TRBJ2-2,TRBD1,TRBV23-1,TGCGCCAGCAGTCAACCGAAACCGCTTAGGACAGGTGCCACCGGGGAGCTGTTTTTT,CASSQPKPLRTGATGELFF
.,TRBJ2-5,TRBD1,TRBV27,TGTGCCAGCAGTTTAACAGGGGTGGTCGGGACCCAGTACTTC,CASSLTGVVGTQYF
.,TRBJ2-5,.,TRBV4-1,TGCGCCAGCAGCCGAATTGGTGGATTAGCCCAAGAGACCCAGTACTTC,CASSRIGGLAQETQYF
few,TRBJ2-5,.,TRBV3-1,TGTGCCAGCAGCCAGGGGGATCCGAACGTCCAAGAGACCCAGTACTTC,CASSQGDPNVQETQYF
.,TRBJ2-3,.,TRBV11-2,TGTGCCAGCAGCCCGGCCCAGGGAGAATGGACAGATACGCAGTATTTT,CASSPAQGEWTDTQYF
.,TRBJ1-2,.,TRBV29-1,TGCAGCGTTGCGGTCGGGGCCTATGGCTACACCTTC,CSVAVGAYGYTF
few,TRBJ2-7,.,TRBV2,TGTGCCAGCAGTGAAAGTCAGGGACGGTCCTACGAGCAGTACTTC,CASSESQGRSYEQYF
.,TRBJ1-2,TRBD1,TRBV5-4,TGTGCCAGCAGCGACGGGGGCGAGGGGGCAATCTTCTATGGCTACACCTTC,CASSDGGEGAIFYGYTF
.,TRBJ1-1,.,TRBV5-1,TGCGCCAGCAGCTTGGTTGCAGCCGGATCCAAAGCTTTCTTT,CASSLVAAGSKAFF
many,TRBJ1-1,TRBD1,TRBV5-1,TGCGCCAGCAGCTTGGCTCGACAGGGGAGTGAAGCTTTCTTT,CASSLARQGSEAFF
few,TRBJ2-7,.,TRBV2,TGTGCCAGCAGTGTCCTCGAGCAGTACTTC,CASSVLEQYF
few,TRBJ1-1,.,TRBV7-3,TGTGCCAGCAGCCCCACAGGGAGGGGGACTGAAGCTTTCTTT,CASSPTGRGTEAFF
.,TRBJ2-5,.,TRBV11-2,TGTGCCAGCAGTTCTCCCCCCCCCCAGTACTTC,CASSSPPPQYF
many,TRBJ2-5,.,TRBV6-5,TGTGCCAGCAGCATAGACTGGGGTCTCGAGGAGACCCAGTACTTC,CASSIDWGLEETQYF
few,TRBJ2-3,TRBD2,TRBV4-3,TGCGCCAGCAGCCAATCACGGGGGGGCGTCTCAGATACGCAGTATTTT,CASSQSRGGVSDTQYF
.,TRBJ2-5,.,TRBV2,TGTGCCACCCCCCCGCTGGAGACCCAGTACTTC,CATPPLETQYF
many,TRBJ2-1,TRBD2,TRBV11-2,TGTGCCAGCAGCCACAGCGGGGGCCCCGTCCGGGGAGGGTTCTTC,CASSHSGGPVRGGFF
.,TRBJ2-6,.,TRBV6-1,TGTGCCAGCAGTGCCCAGGGACTCGGCTTGTCTGGGGCCAACGTCCTGACTTTC,CASSAQGLGLSGANVLTF
.,TRBJ2-7,.,TRBV7-6,TGTGCCAGCAGCTTTAAAGACAGCTCCTACGAGCAGTACTTC,CASSFKDSSYEQYF
.,TRBJ2-3,TRBD1,TRBV7-6,TGTGCCAGCAGCACCCGGACAGGACCCCCATCCACAGATACGCAGTATTTT,CASSTRTGPPSTDTQYF
few,TRBJ2-7,TRBD2,TRBV4-3,TGCGCCAGCAGCCCCAGGGAGGGGACTAGTTCTGGGCAGTACTTC,CASSPREGTSSGQYF
.,TRBJ2-3,.,TRBV12-3/TRBV12-4,TGTGCCAGCATGGCAAATACGCAGTATTTT,CASMANTQYF
.,TRBJ1-1,.,TRBV5-1,TGCGCCAGCAGCGTCGTGAGGTACTCTGAAGCTTTCTTT,CASSVVRYSEAFF
few,TRBJ2-3,.,TRBV3-1,TGTGCCAGCAGCGCGGACTACCTTAGCACAGATACGCAGTATTTT,CASSADYLSTDTQYF
.,TRBJ1-2,TRBD1,TRBV3-1,TGTGCCAGCAGACAAACCCCGGGACAGGGGCCGAGAGGTTATGGCTACACCTTC,CASRQTPGQGPRGYGYTF
many,TRBJ2-7,.,TRBV25-1,TGTGCCAGCAGCGAAAGACTACAGGGAGGAGAGCAGTACTTC,CASSERLQGGEQYF
few,TRBJ1-5,.,TRBV20-1,TGCAGTGCTATTTTCTCCGGGACCCACCAGCATTTT,CSAIFSGTHQHF
.,TRBJ2-7,TRBD1,TRBV20-1,TGCAGTGCTAGACTCGGGGACAGGGGGCCCTACGAGCAGTACTTC,CSARLGDRGPYEQYF
many,TRBJ2-2,.,TRBV4-3,TGCGCCAGCAGCCACCCAAGCGGGACCGGGGAGCTGTTTTTT,CASSHPSGTGELFF
few,TRBJ1-2,TRBD1,TRBV6-5,TGTGCCAGCAGTTACTCTAATGTGGGACAGAGAACCCGGACCTTC,CASSYSNVGQRTRTF
.,TRBJ2-2,TRBD2,TRBV5-1,TGCGCCAGCAGCTTCGTAGCGGGGGTCACCAACGGGGAGCTGTTTTTT,CASSFVAGVTNGELFF
few,TRBJ1-5,.,TRBV29-1,TGCAGCGATTGGGGGTATAGCAATCAGCCCCAGCATTTT,CSDWGYSNQPQHF